The next 19 T cell receptor beta chains were all read from a single sample in a study of blood T cell repertoires in COVID-19. The data were produced by immunoSEQ multiplex PCR, yet TCRdb's version contains in-frame clones alone and is incomplete. The data contain roughly 250,000 clones, 81% of them singletons. Specimen: peripheral blood. These receptor sequences come from a woman aged 60-75 years with active or convalescent COVID-19.

The chain is built from TRBV4-1 and TRBJ1-3; unclear D gene. Trimming removed 1 base from V and 2 bases from J, with 12 bases in between. Germline CDR1 and CDR2: MGHRA and YSYEKL. This CDR3 is 16 amino acids long. CDR3 coding DNA: TGCGCCAGCAGCCAAGGGGCTCAGGCCACTGGAAACACCATATATTTT. It specifies CASSQGAQATGNTIYF.

The rearrangement joins TRBV9 to TRBJ2-1; tentatively, D is TRBD2 (6 bases). The CDR3 has 14 amino acids. CDR1 is SGDLS and CDR2 is YYNGEE in the germline V gene. V dropped 4 bases and J dropped 4 bases, with 12 bases sitting between them. The CDR3 sequence is CASSTGLLYNEQFF. The CDR3 DNA follows: TGTGCCAGCAGCACGGGACTTCTATACAATGAGCAGTTCTTC.

The chain joins TRBV5-8 to TRBJ1-4; unclear D gene. The CDR3 runs to 12 residues. The V end was cut by 2 bases, the J end by 11 bases, with 10 bases between. Germline lookup yields CDR1 SGHTS and CDR2 YDEGEE. CDR3 sequence (DNA): TGTGCCAGCAGCTTTTTCCCGGAGAAACTGTTTTTT. Translating it yields CASSFFPEKLFF.

The chain recombines TRBV2 with TRBJ1-2; TRBD1 aligns across 8 bases. V lost 4 bases to trimming and J lost 4 bases; unmatched junction nucleotides: 8. Germline loops: CDR1 SNHLY, CDR2 FYNNEI. The CDR3 is made up of 15 amino acids. The CDR3: CASSVSRTGIYGYTF. The CDR3 nucleotides read TGTGCCAGCAGTGTCTCCAGGACAGGGATCTATGGCTACACCTTC.

V usage is TRBV20-1 and J usage is TRBJ2-7, with D unresolved. CDR1 DFQATT and CDR2 SNEGSKA come from the germline V gene (reference sequence). V was trimmed by 3 bases and J by 0 bases, leaving 12 bases between them. This CDR3 is 14 amino acids long. CDR3 DNA sequence: TGCAGTGCTAGTGGGCAGGCACTCTCCTACGAGCAGTACTTC. It yields the protein CSASGQALSYEQYF.

The chain employs TRBV19 and TRBJ1-4; D call uncertain. Germline CDR1 and CDR2: LNHDA and SQIVND (reference sequence). This CDR3 has 15 amino acids. Trimming stripped 7 bases from V and 3 bases from J, with 15 bases between. CDR3 bases: TGTGCCAGTACCACCGGAGGGCGTTCTAATGAAAAACTGTTTTTT. This gives the protein CASTTGGRSNEKLFF.

The CDR3 spells CASSESRGIDEQYF. For the CDR3, the DNA is TGCGCCAGCAGTGAGTCAAGGGGCATCGACGAGCAGTACTTC. This sequence joins TRBV10-2 and TRBJ2-7; D may be TRBD1 (5 bases). Trimming removed 0 bases at V and 5 bases at J, with 11 bases between. Germline V lookup: CDR1 WSHSY, CDR2 SAAADI. The CDR3 covers 14 residues.

The V and J genes are TRBV7-3 and TRBJ2-3, with 13 bases that match TRBD2. J was trimmed by 4 bases and V by 4 bases; bases with no gene match: 5. Germline V gene data show CDR1 as SGHTA and CDR2 as FQGTGA. This CDR3 is built from 16 residues. CDR3 bases: TGTGCCAGCAGCTCCCAACTAGCGGGGGGGGCAGATACGCAGTATTTT. It is translated as CASSSQLAGGADTQYF.

J is TRBJ1-2 and V is TRBV5-4, with TRBD1 matching 10 bases. V was pared by 0 bases and J by 7 bases, with 3 bases of the junction left unmatched. Looked up from germline, CDR1 is SGHNT and CDR2 is YYREEE (reference sequence). The CDR3 loop spans 14 amino acids. CDR3 sequence: CASSLGQGARGYTF. The CDR3 coding sequence is TGTGCCAGCAGCTTGGGACAGGGGGCGCGTGGCTACACCTTC.

This clone was detected a few times. V gene TRBV5-1 combines with J gene TRBJ1-1, with D possibly matching TRBD1 (6 bases). V was pared by 0 bases and J by 4 bases, with 10 bases between. Per germline, CDR1 SGHRS and CDR2 YFSETQ. The CDR3 has 14 amino acids. The CDR3 DNA reads as TGCGCCAGCAGCTTGGAAGGGACAACCACTGAAGCTTTCTTT. As protein: CASSLEGTTTEAFF. Full variable domain (missing parts from reference TRBV5-1 and TRBJ1-1): KAGVTQTPRYLIKTRGQQVTLSCSPISGHRSVSWYQQTPGQGLQFLFEYFSETQRNKGNFPGRFSGRQFSNSRSEMNVSTLELGDSALYLCASSLEGTTTEAFFGQGTRLTVV.

This rearrangement joins TRBV6-4 to TRBJ2-1; 10 bases agree with TRBD2. The germline V gene encodes CDR1 MRHNA and CDR2 SNTAGT. The CDR3 extends over 14 amino acids. After removal of 5 bases from V and 8 bases from J, the junction contained 6 bases not matched to a gene. The CDR3, as DNA: TGTGCCAGCAGTCCGGCCGGGACTAGCGATGAGCAGTTCTTC. Protein: CASSPAGTSDEQFF.

The chain has TRBV9 and TRBJ1-1, with D tentatively TRBD1 (5 bases). V lost 6 bases and J 0 bases, leaving 18 bases between the germline ends. This CDR3 spans 16 amino acids. The germline V gene has CDR1 SGDLS and CDR2 YYNGEE. The CDR3 DNA reads as TGTGCCAGCACCCCACCCGGGGGGAGGATGAACACTGAAGCTTTCTTT. This codes for CASTPPGGRMNTEAFF.

Remarks on this clone: At the DNA level, this CDR3 is encoded by other sequences in the same sample as well. This chain joins TRBV3-1 (or the pseudogene TRBV3-2) and TRBJ1-2; 7 bases agree with TRBD1. V shed 0 bases and J 4 bases; nucleotides not matched to a gene: 5. The CDR3 consists of 15 residues. From germline, CDR1 is LGHDT and CDR2 YNNKEL (reference sequence). The CDR3 reads CASSQDRRQGYGYTF. In DNA form, the CDR3 reads TGTGCCAGCAGCCAAGATCGGAGACAGGGCTATGGCTACACCTTC.

This clone was detected a few times. The chain uses TRBV6-6 and TRBJ2-3, with a possible D match to TRBD2 (6 bases). Trimming pared 6 bases from V and 14 bases from J, leaving 21 bases between. Germline V gives CDR1 MNHNY, CDR2 SVGAGI (reference sequence). The CDR3 is 13 residues long. The CDR3 protein is CASSPPGTQIPYF. The CDR3, as DNA: TGTGCCAGCAGCCCTCCCGGGACTCAGATCCCGTATTTT.

This sequence joins TRBV10-3 and TRBJ1-2; D might be TRBD1 (6 bases). The germline V gene has CDR1 ENHRY and CDR2 SYGVKD. Trimming removed 10 bases at V and 4 bases at J, with 22 bases between. This CDR3 region has 15 residues. The CDR3 spells CATRWGGEVSYGYTF. Here the CDR3 DNA reads TGTGCCACTCGCTGGGGGGGCGAAGTAAGCTATGGCTACACCTTC.

CDR3 sequence (DNA): TGTGCCAGCAGTTTACTTGGGCCAGATACGCAGTATTTT. It codes for CASSLLGPDTQYF. The chain uses TRBV12-3 or TRBV12-4 and TRBJ2-3, with D hard to call. V gave up 2 bases and J gave up 4 bases, with 7 bases separating them. This CDR3 has 13 residues.

The V and J genes are TRBV6-5 and TRBJ1-1, with 7 bases aligning to TRBD1. V shed 5 bases, J shed 7 bases, and the junction held 13 bases outside the gene matches. The CDR3 consists of 15 residues. From germline, CDR1 is MNHEY and CDR2 SVGAGI. The CDR3 DNA is TGTGCCAGCAGTCCTCAGGGGACAGTCAACGGTGAAGCTTTCTTT. It is translated as CASSPQGTVNGEAFF.

This sequence joins TRBV9 and TRBJ2-5, with 12 bases that match TRBD2. This CDR3 contains 15 residues. The junction had 4 bases not matched to a gene; V was cut back by 3 bases and J by 4 bases. Germline loops: CDR1 SGDLS, CDR2 YYNGEE. The CDR3 DNA reads TGTGCCAGCAGCGGCGGACTAGCGGGGCTAGAGACCCAGTACTTC. Its translation is CASSGGLAGLETQYF.

This clone has just a few counts. The chain has TRBV10-2 and TRBJ1-2; D ambiguous. This CDR3 region has 16 residues. V lost 0 bases, J lost 0 bases, and 11 bases lay in between. Germline V CDR1 and CDR2: WSHSY, SAAADI. The CDR3 DNA reads TGCGCCAGCAGTGAGTCATCCGGGAAAGCTAACTATGGCTACACCTTC. Amino acids: CASSESSGKANYGYTF.